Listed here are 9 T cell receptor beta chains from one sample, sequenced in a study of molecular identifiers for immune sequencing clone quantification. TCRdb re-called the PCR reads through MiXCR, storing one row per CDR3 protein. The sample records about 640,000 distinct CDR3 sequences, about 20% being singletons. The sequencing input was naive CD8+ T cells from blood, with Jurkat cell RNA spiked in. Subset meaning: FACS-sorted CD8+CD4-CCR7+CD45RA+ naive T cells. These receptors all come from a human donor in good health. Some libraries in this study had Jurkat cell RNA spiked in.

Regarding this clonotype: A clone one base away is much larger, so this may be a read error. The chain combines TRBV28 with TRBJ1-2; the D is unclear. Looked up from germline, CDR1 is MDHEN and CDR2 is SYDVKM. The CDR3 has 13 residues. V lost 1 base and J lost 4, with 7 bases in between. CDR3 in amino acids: CASSLSGIYGYTF. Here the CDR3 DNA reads TGTGCCAGCAGTTTATCTGGGATCTATGGCTACACCTTC.

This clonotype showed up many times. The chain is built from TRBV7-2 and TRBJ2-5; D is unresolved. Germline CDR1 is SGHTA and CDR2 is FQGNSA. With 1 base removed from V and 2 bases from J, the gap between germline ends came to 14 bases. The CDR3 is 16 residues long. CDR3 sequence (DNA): TGTGCCAGCAGCTTAGGCCGGGTTGGTCGGCAAGAGACCCAGTACTTC. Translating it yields CASSLGRVGRQETQYF.

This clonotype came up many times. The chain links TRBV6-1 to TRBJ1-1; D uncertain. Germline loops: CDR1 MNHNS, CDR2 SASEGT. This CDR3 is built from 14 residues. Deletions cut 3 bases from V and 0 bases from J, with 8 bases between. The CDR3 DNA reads TGTGCCAGCAGTGACGATTCAATGAACACTGAAGCTTTCTTT. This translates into CASSDDSMNTEAFF.

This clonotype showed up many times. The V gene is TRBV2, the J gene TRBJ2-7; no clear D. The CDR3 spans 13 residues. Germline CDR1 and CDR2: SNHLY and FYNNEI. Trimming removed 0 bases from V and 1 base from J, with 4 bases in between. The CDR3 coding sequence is TGTGCCAGCAGTGAAGCGTTGTCCTACGAGCAGTACTTC. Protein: CASSEALSYEQYF.

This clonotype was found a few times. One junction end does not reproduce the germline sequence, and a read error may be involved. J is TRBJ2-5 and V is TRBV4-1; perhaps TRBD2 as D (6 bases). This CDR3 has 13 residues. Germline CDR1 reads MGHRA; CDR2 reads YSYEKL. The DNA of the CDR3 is TGCGCCAGCAGCCAAGAGGGGGGAGAACGACTGAACTTC. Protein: CASSQEGGERLNF.

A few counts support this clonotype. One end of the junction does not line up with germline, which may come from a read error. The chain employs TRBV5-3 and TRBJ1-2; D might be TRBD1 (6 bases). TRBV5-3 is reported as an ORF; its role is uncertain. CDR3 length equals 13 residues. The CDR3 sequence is CASSFWGANGYTF. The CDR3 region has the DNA TGTGCCAGCAGCTTTTGGGGGGCAAATGGCTACACCTTC.

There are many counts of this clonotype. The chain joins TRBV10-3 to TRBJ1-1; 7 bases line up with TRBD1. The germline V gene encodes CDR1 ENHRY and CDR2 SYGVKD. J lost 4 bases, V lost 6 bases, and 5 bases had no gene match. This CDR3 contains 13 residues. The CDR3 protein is CAISFGDSTEAFF. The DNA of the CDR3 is TGTGCCATCAGCTTCGGGGACAGCACTGAAGCTTTCTTT.

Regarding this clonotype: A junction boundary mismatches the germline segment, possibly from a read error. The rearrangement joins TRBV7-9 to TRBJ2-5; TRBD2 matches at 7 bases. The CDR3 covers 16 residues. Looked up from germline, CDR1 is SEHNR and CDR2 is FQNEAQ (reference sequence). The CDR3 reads CASSLVPAGLQEAQCF. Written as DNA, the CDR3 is TGTGCCAGCAGCTTAGTCCCAGCGGGGCTCCAAGAGGCCCAGTGCTTC.

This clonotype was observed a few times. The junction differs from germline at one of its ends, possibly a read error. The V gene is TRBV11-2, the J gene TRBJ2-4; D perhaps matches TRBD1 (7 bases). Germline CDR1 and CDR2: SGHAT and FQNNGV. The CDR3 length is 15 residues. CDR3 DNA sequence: TGTGCCGGCAGCCCATCAGGGGGGGCCAAAAACATTCAGTACTTC. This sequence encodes CAGSPSGGAKNIQYF.